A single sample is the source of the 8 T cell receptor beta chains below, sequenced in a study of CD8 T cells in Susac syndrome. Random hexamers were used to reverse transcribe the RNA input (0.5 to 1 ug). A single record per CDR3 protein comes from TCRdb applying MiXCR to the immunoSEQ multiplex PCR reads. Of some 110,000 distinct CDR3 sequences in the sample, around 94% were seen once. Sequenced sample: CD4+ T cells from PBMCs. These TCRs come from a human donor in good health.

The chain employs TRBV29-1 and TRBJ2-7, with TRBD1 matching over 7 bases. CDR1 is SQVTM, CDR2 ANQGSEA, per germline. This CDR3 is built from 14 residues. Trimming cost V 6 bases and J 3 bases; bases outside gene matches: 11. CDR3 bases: TGCAGCGTGACTGACAGGGAACACCTCTACGAGCAGTACTTC. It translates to CSVTDREHLYEQYF.

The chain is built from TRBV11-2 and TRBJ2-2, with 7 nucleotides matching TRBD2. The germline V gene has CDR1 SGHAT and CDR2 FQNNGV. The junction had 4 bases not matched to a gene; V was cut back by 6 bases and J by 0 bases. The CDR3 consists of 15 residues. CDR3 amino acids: CASRRSGTNTGELFF. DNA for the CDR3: TGTGCCAGCAGACGAAGCGGGACGAACACCGGGGAGCTGTTTTTT.

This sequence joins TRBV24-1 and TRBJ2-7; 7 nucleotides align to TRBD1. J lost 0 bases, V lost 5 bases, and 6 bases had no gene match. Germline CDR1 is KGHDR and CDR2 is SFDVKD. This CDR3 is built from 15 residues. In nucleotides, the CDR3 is TGTGCCACCAGTGCCGAACAGGGGCACTCCTACGAGCAGTACTTC. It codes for CATSAEQGHSYEQYF.

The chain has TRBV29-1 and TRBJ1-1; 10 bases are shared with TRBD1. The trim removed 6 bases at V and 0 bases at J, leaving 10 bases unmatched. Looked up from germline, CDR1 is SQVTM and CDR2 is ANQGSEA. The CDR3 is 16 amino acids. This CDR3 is CSVGWRQGALNTEAFF. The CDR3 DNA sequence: TGCAGCGTGGGGTGGAGACAGGGGGCTCTGAACACTGAAGCTTTCTTT.

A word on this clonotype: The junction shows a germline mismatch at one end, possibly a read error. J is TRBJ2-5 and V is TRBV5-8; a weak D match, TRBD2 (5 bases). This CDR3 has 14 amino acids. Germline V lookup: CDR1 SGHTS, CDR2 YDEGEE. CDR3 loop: CASSLPGAQETGDF. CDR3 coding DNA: TGTGCCAGCAGCTTGCCGGGCGCCCAAGAGACCGGGGACTTC. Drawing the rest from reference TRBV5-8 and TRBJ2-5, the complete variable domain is EAGVTQSPTHLIKTRGQQATLRCSPISGHTSVYWYQQALGLGLQFLLWYDEGEERNRGNFPPRFSGRQFPNYSSELNVNALELEDSALYLCASSLPGAQETGDFGPGTRLLVL.

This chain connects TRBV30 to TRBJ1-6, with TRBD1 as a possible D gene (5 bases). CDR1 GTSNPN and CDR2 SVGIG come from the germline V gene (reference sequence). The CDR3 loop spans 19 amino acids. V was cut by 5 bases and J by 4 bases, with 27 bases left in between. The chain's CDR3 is CAWDKGQQPLIVYNSPLHF. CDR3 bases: TGTGCCTGGGACAAGGGGCAGCAGCCGCTGATCGTGTATAATTCACCCCTCCACTTT.

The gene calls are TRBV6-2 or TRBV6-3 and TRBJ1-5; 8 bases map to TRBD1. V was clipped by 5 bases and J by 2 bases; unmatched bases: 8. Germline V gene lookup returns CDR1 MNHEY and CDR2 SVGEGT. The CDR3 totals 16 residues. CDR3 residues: CASSTTGVTGNQPQHF. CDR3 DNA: TGTGCCAGCAGTACGACAGGGGTGACGGGCAATCAGCCCCAGCATTTT.

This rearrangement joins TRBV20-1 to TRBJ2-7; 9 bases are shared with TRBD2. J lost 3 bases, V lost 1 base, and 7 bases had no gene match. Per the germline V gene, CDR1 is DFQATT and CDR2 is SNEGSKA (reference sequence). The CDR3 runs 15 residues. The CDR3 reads CSARVSAGGDYEQYF. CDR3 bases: TGCAGTGCTAGAGTGTCAGCGGGGGGTGACTACGAGCAGTACTTC.